The rows below give T cell receptor beta chains drawn from one sample of a study of blood T cell repertoires in COVID-19. Sequencing was performed with immunoSEQ multiplex PCR; in TCRdb, only in-frame clones are kept and a portion is missing. The sample records about 200,000 clones, about 88% being singletons. Sequenced input: peripheral blood. The receptors come from a man between 45 and 60 years old with COVID-19, enrolled during active disease. The CDR3 runs from the conserved cysteine through the conserved F or W. A D gene is named only where the DNA matches it firmly. Only part of the rows carry a size: once, few, many, or a class if the clone is expanded.

d_gene,v_gene,j_gene,abundance,CDR3nt,CDR3aa
TRBD2,TRBV28,TRBJ2-2,NA,TGTGCCAGCAGTTTGGATCTAGCGGAGAACACCGGGGAGCTGTTTTTT,CASSLDLAENTGELFF
NA,TRBV21-1,TRBJ2-2,NA,TGTGCCAGCAGCTTCAACACGGGCACCGGGGAGCTGTTTTTT,CASSFNTGTGELFF
TRBD1,TRBV11-2,TRBJ2-7,NA,TGTGCCAGCAGCGGACAGGGGATGACCTACGAGCAGTACTTC,CASSGQGMTYEQYF
NA,TRBV6-5,TRBJ2-5,NA,TGTGCCAGCAGTTACTCGAGTGCGGGGAAAGAGACCCAGTACTTC,CASSYSSAGKETQYF
TRBD2,TRBV19,TRBJ2-2,NA,TGTGCCAGTAGTCCCGGGAGGGCCGGCGGGGAGCTGTTTTTT,CASSPGRAGGELFF
NA,TRBV18,TRBJ2-1,NA,TGTGCCAGCTCACCCTTCAATGAGCAGTTCTTC,CASSPFNEQFF
NA,TRBV30,TRBJ2-7,NA,TGTGTCTGGAGCGGGACAGGTGGATACTACGAGCAGTACTTC,CVWSGTGGYYEQYF
TRBD1,TRBV29-1,TRBJ1-2,NA,TGCAGCGTTGACCCAGGGGGCGGTTATGGCTACACCTTC,CSVDPGGGYGYTF
NA,TRBV2,TRBJ2-7,NA,TGTGCCAGCGGGGCAAGCTACGAGCAGTACTTC,CASGASYEQYF
TRBD1,TRBV28,TRBJ1-1,NA,TGTGCCAGCAGTTTGAACAGGGGGACTGAAGCTTTCTTT,CASSLNRGTEAFF
NA,TRBV19,TRBJ1-1,NA,TGTGCCAGTAGTCTCTCTGCCAGTACTGAAGCTTTCTTT,CASSLSASTEAFF
NA,TRBV11-2,TRBJ2-5,NA,TGTGCCAGCAGCTTTCGGGGTAGAACCCAAGAGACCCAGTACTTC,CASSFRGRTQETQYF
NA,TRBV13,TRBJ2-5,few,TGTGCCAGCAGCTTAGGCCAGCAAGAGACCCAGTACTTC,CASSLGQQETQYF
TRBD1,TRBV18,TRBJ1-3,NA,TGTGCCAGCTCACCTCGGGGGACAGCTGGAAACACCATATATTTT,CASSPRGTAGNTIYF
TRBD1,TRBV7-8,TRBJ2-4,NA,TGTGCCAGCAGCCCCCGCCCGACAGGGGTGGGCAAAAACATTCAGTACTTC,CASSPRPTGVGKNIQYF
TRBD2,TRBV7-8,TRBJ2-7,NA,TGTGCCAGCAGCTTAGTCGGTGGGACTAGCGGGAGCCTCGAGCAGTACTTC,CASSLVGGTSGSLEQYF
NA,TRBV5-4,TRBJ1-3,NA,TGTGCCAGCAGCTTGGTCGGTGGAAACACCATATATTTT,CASSLVGGNTIYF
TRBD1,TRBV4-1,TRBJ2-6,once,TGCGCCAGCAGCCAGGAACAGGGGTTTACTGGGGCCAACGTCCTGACTTTC,CASSQEQGFTGANVLTF
NA,TRBV2,TRBJ1-5,NA,TGTGCCAGCACGGCAGGGGCCAAGCCCCAGCATTTT,CASTAGAKPQHF
TRBD2,TRBV18,TRBJ2-5,NA,TGTGCCGCCCGGCCGGGGGGCCAAGAGACCCAGTACTTC,CAARPGGQETQYF
TRBD2,TRBV12-3/TRBV12-4,TRBJ2-7,NA,TGTGCCAGCAGTAGACTAGCGGGAGAATTGCGGTACTTC,CASSRLAGELRYF
TRBD1,TRBV7-2,TRBJ1-3,NA,TGTGCCAGCAGCTTAGGCTTGACAGGGCCTGGAAACACCATATATTTT,CASSLGLTGPGNTIYF
NA,TRBV7-9,TRBJ1-3,NA,TGTGCCAGCACCCCAAGAGGGGGCTCTGGAAACACCATATATTTT,CASTPRGGSGNTIYF
TRBD2,TRBV5-1,TRBJ2-5,NA,TGCGCCAGCAGCTTGGCCCAACTAGCGGGGGGGCCTGAGACCCAGTACTTC,CASSLAQLAGGPETQYF
NA,TRBV7-2,TRBJ2-4,NA,TGCGCCAGCAATCTGGGGGGGGGCGCGGAAAACATTCAGTACTTC,CASNLGGGAENIQYF
NA,TRBV25-1,TRBJ1-1,NA,TGTGCCAGCAGTGCAACAGGGAACACTGAAGCTTTCTTT,CASSATGNTEAFF
TRBD2,TRBV24-1,TRBJ2-1,NA,TGTGCCACCAGTGATACCCGACTAGCGGGAGATCGGAATGAGCAGTTCTTC,CATSDTRLAGDRNEQFF
NA,TRBV6-5,TRBJ1-1,NA,TGTGCCAGCAGTTACTCGGCGAACACTGAAGCTTTCTTT,CASSYSANTEAFF
TRBD1,TRBV19,TRBJ1-3,few,TGTGCCAGTAGCCGGACAGGGGGCGATTATGGAAACACCATATATTTT,CASSRTGGDYGNTIYF
NA,TRBV24-1,TRBJ2-3,NA,TGTGCCACCAGTGAGGCAGGGGCAGATACGCAGTATTTT,CATSEAGADTQYF
TRBD2,TRBV12-5,TRBJ2-2,NA,TGTGCTAGTGGTTTGAGTCGAGGACTAGCGGGACCCGGGGAGCTGTTTTTT,CASGLSRGLAGPGELFF
NA,TRBV30,TRBJ2-3,once,TGTGCCTGGGACGACTGGCGGGAAGGCACAGATACGCAGTATTTT,CAWDDWREGTDTQYF
NA,TRBV25-1,TRBJ1-2,few,TGTGCCAGCAGCTGCGGCCGACAGATTCCCAACTATGGCTACACCTTC,CASSCGRQIPNYGYTF
NA,TRBV6-2/TRBV6-3,TRBJ1-2,NA,TGTGCCAGCAGTTACCGTGGGCAAGTCTATGGCTACACCTTC,CASSYRGQVYGYTF
NA,TRBV6-2/TRBV6-3,TRBJ2-2,NA,TGTGCCAGCAGTACTGGGGCCCCGGGCACCGGGGAGCTGTTTTTT,CASSTGAPGTGELFF
TRBD1,TRBV5-1,TRBJ2-5,NA,TGCGCCAGCAGCTTGGACGGGACAGGGACAGAGACCCAGTACTTC,CASSLDGTGTETQYF
TRBD2,TRBV7-9,TRBJ2-5,NA,TGTGCCAGCAGCCGGACTAGCGGGAGCCAAGAGACCCAGTACTTC,CASSRTSGSQETQYF
NA,TRBV9,TRBJ2-5,NA,TGTGCCAGCAGCGACTACGGGGAACGGGAGACCCAGTACTTC,CASSDYGERETQYF
NA,TRBV29-1,TRBJ2-7,NA,TGCAGCGTTGTAGCTTACGAGCAGTACTTC,CSVVAYEQYF
NA,TRBV27,TRBJ2-6,NA,TGTGCCAGCAGTGGGGGGTCTGGGGCCAACGTCCTGACTTTC,CASSGGSGANVLTF
TRBD1,TRBV30,TRBJ1-6,NA,TGTGCCTGGAGTGTTGGGACAGGTGCCCCTAATAATTCACCCCTCCACTTT,CAWSVGTGAPNNSPLHF
NA,TRBV18,TRBJ1-5,once,TGTGCCAGCTCACCACCTAATGGCAATCAGCCCCAGCATTTT,CASSPPNGNQPQHF
TRBD2,TRBV5-1,TRBJ2-3,NA,TGCGCCAGCAGCCCGGAAGGGGGGCTAGCGGGGACGGATACGCAGTATTTT,CASSPEGGLAGTDTQYF
TRBD2,TRBV3-1/TRBV3-2,TRBJ2-2,NA,TGTGCCAGCAGCCATCCCGGCCTAGCGGGGGGGCTCGCCGGGGAGCTGTTTTTT,CASSHPGLAGGLAGELFF
TRBD2,TRBV6-6,TRBJ2-1,few,TGTGCCAGCAGTTACCCCCGGGAGGGGGGCGGTGAGCAGTTCTTC,CASSYPREGGGEQFF
TRBD1,TRBV18,TRBJ1-1,NA,TGTGCCAGCTCACCACGCGTGGGACAGCTGAACACTGAAGCTTTCTTT,CASSPRVGQLNTEAFF
NA,TRBV7-3,TRBJ1-1,NA,TGTGCCAGCAGCAAACAATGGAACACTGAAGCTTTCTTT,CASSKQWNTEAFF
TRBD2,TRBV7-2,TRBJ2-3,NA,TGTGCCAGCAGCTTAGCCCCGACTAGCGGGGGGGCCTTGGGACGCGCAGATACGCAGTATTTT,CASSLAPTSGGALGRADTQYF
NA,TRBV29-1,TRBJ2-7,NA,TGCAGCGTGACAGGTACCCTCTACGAGCAGTACTTC,CSVTGTLYEQYF
TRBD1,TRBV24-1,TRBJ2-5,NA,TGTGCCACCAGTGATGACAGGGTAACACAAGAGACCCAGTACTTC,CATSDDRVTQETQYF
TRBD2,TRBV27,TRBJ2-1,once,TGTGCCAGCAGTTTCACCCTAGCGGGAGTTTCTGAGCAGTTCTTC,CASSFTLAGVSEQFF
TRBD2,TRBV7-6,TRBJ2-7,NA,TGTGCCAGCAGCTCACTAGCGGGACCCACCTACGAGCAGTACTTC,CASSSLAGPTYEQYF
TRBD2,TRBV6-5,TRBJ2-7,NA,TGTGCCAGCAGTTACTTACCTAGCGGGAGGGGTTACGAGCAGTACTTC,CASSYLPSGRGYEQYF
TRBD1,TRBV5-4,TRBJ1-6,NA,TGTGCCAGCAGCTGGGACAGCTCCTATAATTCACCCCTCCACTTT,CASSWDSSYNSPLHF
TRBD2,TRBV11-2,TRBJ2-1,NA,TGTGCCAGCAGCTTAGTGGGGGGGAGGAGCTCCTACAATGAGCAGTTCTTC,CASSLVGGRSSYNEQFF
TRBD1,TRBV19,TRBJ2-1,NA,TGTGCCAGTAGTCCAGGGGGCCGGGATGAGCAGTTCTTC,CASSPGGRDEQFF
NA,TRBV9,TRBJ2-3,NA,TGTGCCAGCAGCCCGCTGGACTTATCGGGCCTTTTGGGGACGCAGTATTTT,CASSPLDLSGLLGTQYF